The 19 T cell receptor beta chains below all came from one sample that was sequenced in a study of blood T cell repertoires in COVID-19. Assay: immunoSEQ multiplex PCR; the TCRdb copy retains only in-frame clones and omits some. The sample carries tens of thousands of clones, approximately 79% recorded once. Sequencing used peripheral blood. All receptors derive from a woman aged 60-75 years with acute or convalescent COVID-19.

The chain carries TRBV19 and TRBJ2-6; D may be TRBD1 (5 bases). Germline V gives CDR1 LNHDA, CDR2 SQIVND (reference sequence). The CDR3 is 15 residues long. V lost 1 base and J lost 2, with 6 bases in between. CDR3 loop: CASSIGGAGANVLTF. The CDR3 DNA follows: TGTGCCAGTAGTATAGGGGGCGCTGGGGCCAACGTCCTGACTTTC.

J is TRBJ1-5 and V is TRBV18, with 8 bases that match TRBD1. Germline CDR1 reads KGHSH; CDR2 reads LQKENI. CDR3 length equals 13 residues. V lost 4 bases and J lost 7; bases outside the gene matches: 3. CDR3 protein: CASSRQGNQPQHF. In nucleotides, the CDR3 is TGTGCCAGCTCACGACAGGGGAACCAGCCCCAGCATTTT.

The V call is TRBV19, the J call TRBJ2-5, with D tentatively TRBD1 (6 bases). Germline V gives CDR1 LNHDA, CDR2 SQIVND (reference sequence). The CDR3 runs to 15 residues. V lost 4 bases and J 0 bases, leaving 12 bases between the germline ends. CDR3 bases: TGTGCCAGTAGTACCACCGGGACAAACCAAGAGACCCAGTACTTC. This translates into CASSTTGTNQETQYF.

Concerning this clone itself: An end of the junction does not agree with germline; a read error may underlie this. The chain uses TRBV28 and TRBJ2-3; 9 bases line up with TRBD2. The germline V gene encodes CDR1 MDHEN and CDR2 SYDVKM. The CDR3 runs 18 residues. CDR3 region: CARSGRAGGGWGTDTQYF. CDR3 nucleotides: TGTGCCCGCAGTGGCCGGGCGGGGGGGGGATGGGGCACAGATACGCAGTATTTT.

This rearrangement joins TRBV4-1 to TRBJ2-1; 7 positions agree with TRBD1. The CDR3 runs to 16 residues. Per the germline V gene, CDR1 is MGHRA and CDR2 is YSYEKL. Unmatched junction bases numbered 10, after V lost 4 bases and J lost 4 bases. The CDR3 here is CASSPLLGTVYNEQFF. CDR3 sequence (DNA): TGCGCCAGCAGCCCCCTCTTAGGGACAGTTTACAATGAGCAGTTCTTC.

For the CDR3, the DNA is TGTGCCTGGAGTGTGCTAGCGGGGGGGTTTGAGACCCAGTACTTC. Encoded protein: CAWSVLAGGFETQYF. The chain combines TRBV30 with TRBJ2-5; 12 bases align to TRBD2. The CDR3 length is 15 residues. V was pared by 0 bases and J by 5 bases, with 4 bases of the junction left unmatched. The germline CDR1 and CDR2 sequences are GTSNPN and SVGIG (reference sequence).

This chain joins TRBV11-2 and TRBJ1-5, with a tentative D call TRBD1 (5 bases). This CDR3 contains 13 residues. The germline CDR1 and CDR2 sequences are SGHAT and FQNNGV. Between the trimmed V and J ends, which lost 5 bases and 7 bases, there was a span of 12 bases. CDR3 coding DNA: TGTGCCAGCAGCGGGGCCCAGAAACAGCCCCAGCATTTT. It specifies CASSGAQKQPQHF.

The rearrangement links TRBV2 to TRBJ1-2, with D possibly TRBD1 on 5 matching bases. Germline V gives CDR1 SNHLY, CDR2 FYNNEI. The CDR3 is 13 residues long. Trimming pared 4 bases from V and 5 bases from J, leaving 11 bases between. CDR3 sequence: CASSGDLKYGYTF. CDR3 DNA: TGTGCCAGCAGTGGGGACTTAAAGTATGGCTACACCTTC.

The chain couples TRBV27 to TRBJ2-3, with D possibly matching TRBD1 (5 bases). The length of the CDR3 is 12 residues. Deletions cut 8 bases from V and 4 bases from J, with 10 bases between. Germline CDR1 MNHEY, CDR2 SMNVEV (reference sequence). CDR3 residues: CASSRGPDTQYF. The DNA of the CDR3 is TGTGCCAGCTCTAGGGGCCCAGATACGCAGTATTTT.

The CDR3 sequence is CASSAILAAGDTQYF. The CDR3 nucleotides are TGTGCCAGCAGCGCTATACTAGCGGCGGGGGATACGCAGTATTTT. V gene TRBV2 combines with J gene TRBJ2-3, with 8 bases that match TRBD2. CDR1 is SNHLY, CDR2 FYNNEI, per germline. The ends lost 6 bases at V and 6 bases at J; junction bases unmatched: 11. CDR3 length equals 15 residues.

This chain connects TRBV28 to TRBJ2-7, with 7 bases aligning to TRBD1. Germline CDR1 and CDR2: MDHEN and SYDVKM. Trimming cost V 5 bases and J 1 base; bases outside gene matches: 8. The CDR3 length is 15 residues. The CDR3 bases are TGTGCCAGCAGTACCCGGGACAGCCCTTCCTACGAGCAGTACTTC. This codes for CASSTRDSPSYEQYF.

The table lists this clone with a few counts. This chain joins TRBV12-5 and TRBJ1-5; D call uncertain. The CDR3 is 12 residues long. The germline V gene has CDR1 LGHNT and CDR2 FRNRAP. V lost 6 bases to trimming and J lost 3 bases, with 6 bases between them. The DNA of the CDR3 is TGTGCTAGTGGCCAGGACAATCAGCCCCAGCATTTT. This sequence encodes CASGQDNQPQHF.

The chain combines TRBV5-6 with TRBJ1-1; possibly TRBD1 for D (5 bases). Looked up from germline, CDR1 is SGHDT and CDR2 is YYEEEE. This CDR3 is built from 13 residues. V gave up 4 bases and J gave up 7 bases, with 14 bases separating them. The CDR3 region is CASSRQRFLEAFF. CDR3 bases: TGTGCCAGCAGCCGACAGCGCTTTCTTGAAGCTTTCTTT.

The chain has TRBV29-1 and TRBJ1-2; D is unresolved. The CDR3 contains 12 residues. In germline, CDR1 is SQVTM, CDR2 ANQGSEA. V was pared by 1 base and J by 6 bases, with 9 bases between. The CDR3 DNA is TGCAGCGTTGAAGTCCCAAGCGATGGCTACACCTTC. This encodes CSVEVPSDGYTF.

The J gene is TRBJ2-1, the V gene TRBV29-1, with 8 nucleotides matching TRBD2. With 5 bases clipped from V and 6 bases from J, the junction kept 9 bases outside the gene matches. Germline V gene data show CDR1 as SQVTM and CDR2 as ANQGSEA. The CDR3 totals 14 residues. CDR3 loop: CSVRSGVYGNEQFF. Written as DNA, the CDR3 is TGCAGCGTTCGTAGCGGGGTCTATGGCAATGAGCAGTTCTTC.

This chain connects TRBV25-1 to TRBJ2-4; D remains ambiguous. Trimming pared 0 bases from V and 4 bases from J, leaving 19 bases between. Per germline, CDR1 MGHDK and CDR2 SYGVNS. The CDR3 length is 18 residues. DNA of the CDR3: TGTGCCAGCAGTGAATACCTCCGTGGAGAGGAGTGGAAAAACATTCAGTACTTC. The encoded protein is CASSEYLRGEEWKNIQYF.

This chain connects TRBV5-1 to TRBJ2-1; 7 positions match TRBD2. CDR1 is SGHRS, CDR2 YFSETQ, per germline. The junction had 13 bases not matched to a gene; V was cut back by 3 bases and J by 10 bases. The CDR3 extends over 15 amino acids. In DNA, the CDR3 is TGCGCCAGCAGCTCCGGTACACTAGCGACCAGAGAGCAGTTCTTC. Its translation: CASSSGTLATREQFF. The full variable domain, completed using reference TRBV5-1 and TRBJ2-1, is KAGVTQTPRYLIKTRGQQVTLSCSPISGHRSVSWYQQTPGQGLQFLFEYFSETQRNKGNFPGRFSGRQFSNSRSEMNVSTLELGDSALYLCASSSGTLATREQFFGPGTRLTVL.

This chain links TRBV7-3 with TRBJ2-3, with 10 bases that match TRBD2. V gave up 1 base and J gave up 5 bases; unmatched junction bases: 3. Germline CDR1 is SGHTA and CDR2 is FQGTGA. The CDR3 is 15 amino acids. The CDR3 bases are TGTGCCAGCAGCTTAAGGCTAGCGGGGGAAGATACGCAGTATTTT. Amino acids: CASSLRLAGEDTQYF.

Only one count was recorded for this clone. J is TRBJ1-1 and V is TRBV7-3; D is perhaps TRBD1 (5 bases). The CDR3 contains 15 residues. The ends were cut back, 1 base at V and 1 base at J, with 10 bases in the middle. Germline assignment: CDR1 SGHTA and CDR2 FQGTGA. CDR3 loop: CASSLSGGKNTEAFF. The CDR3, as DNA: TGTGCCAGCAGCTTAAGTGGGGGGAAGAACACTGAAGCTTTCTTT.